Listed below are T cell receptor beta chains from one sample, sequenced in a study of T-cell reconstitution after alpha-beta-depleted transplantation in children. TCRdb re-called the PCR reads through MiXCR, storing one row per CDR3 protein. The sample has approximately 27,000 distinct CDR3 sequences, 18% seen once. The input for sequencing was PBMCs, mostly from graft donor cells, taken 60 days after TCRalphabeta/CD19-depleted stem cell transplant. The receptors derive from a male patient aged 2 to 9 who had a stem cell transplant for acute lymphoblastic leukemia, so the T cells may come from the graft donor. CDR3s include the opening cysteine and the closing phenylalanine or tryptophan. Each record gives: J gene, D gene, V gene, clone size, CDR3 DNA, CDR3 protein. D genes are given only for firm matches. Clone size is given for some rows only: seen once, a few or many times, or a class if the clone is expanded.

J gene: TRBJ2-3
D gene: -
V gene: TRBV20-1
clone size: -
CDR3 DNA: TGCAGTGCCGCCAGGCCAGATACGCAGTATTTT
CDR3 protein: CSAARPDTQYF

J gene: TRBJ2-4
D gene: TRBD2
V gene: TRBV5-1
clone size: many
CDR3 DNA: TGCGCCAGCAGCCCGAACCTCGGGACTAGCGGGCCGGGTGCGTACTTC
CDR3 protein: CASSPNLGTSGPGAYF

J gene: TRBJ2-3
D gene: TRBD2
V gene: TRBV20-1
clone size: few
CDR3 DNA: TGCAGTGCCCGGGGGGTAGCGGGGGGGACGAATACGCAGTATTTT
CDR3 protein: CSARGVAGGTNTQYF

J gene: TRBJ2-3
D gene: TRBD2
V gene: TRBV7-6
clone size: -
CDR3 DNA: TGTGCCAGCACCAAATCACCGGGACTAGCGGGAGTAGGCGCAGATACACAGTATTTT
CDR3 protein: CASTKSPGLAGVGADTQYF

J gene: TRBJ2-2
D gene: -
V gene: TRBV3-1
clone size: -
CDR3 DNA: TGTGCCAGCAGCCCAGGTCGTAGAATAGCGGTTATTGACACCGGGGAGCTGTTTTTT
CDR3 protein: CASSPGRRIAVIDTGELFF

J gene: TRBJ2-2
D gene: -
V gene: TRBV6-5
clone size: many
CDR3 DNA: TGTGCCAGCAGTTACTTTGAGACAGGGAACACCGGGGAGCTGTTTTTT
CDR3 protein: CASSYFETGNTGELFF

J gene: TRBJ2-7
D gene: -
V gene: TRBV5-1
clone size: -
CDR3 DNA: TGCGCCAGCCGCCCCGACAGAGCCTACGAGCAGTACTTC
CDR3 protein: CASRPDRAYEQYF

J gene: TRBJ1-1
D gene: -
V gene: TRBV15
clone size: -
CDR3 DNA: TGTGCCACCAGCAGAGTGGGGGACACTGAAGCTTTCTTT
CDR3 protein: CATSRVGDTEAFF

J gene: TRBJ2-5
D gene: TRBD1
V gene: TRBV7-6
clone size: many
CDR3 DNA: TGTGCCAGCAGCTTCAGGGGACAGGAGACCCAGTACTTC
CDR3 protein: CASSFRGQETQYF

J gene: TRBJ1-2
D gene: -
V gene: TRBV19
clone size: once
CDR3 DNA: TGTGCCAGTAGTATTTGGTATGGCTACACCTTC
CDR3 protein: CASSIWYGYTF

J gene: TRBJ2-5
D gene: -
V gene: TRBV20-1
clone size: many
CDR3 DNA: TGCAGTGCTAAACGCGGACCTTTCCAAGAGACCCAGTACTTC
CDR3 protein: CSAKRGPFQETQYF

J gene: TRBJ1-1
D gene: TRBD1
V gene: TRBV27
clone size: medium-sized
CDR3 DNA: TGTGCCAGCAGTTATGGACAGGGGGAAACCTTGAACACTGAAGCTTTCTTT
CDR3 protein: CASSYGQGETLNTEAFF

J gene: TRBJ2-5
D gene: TRBD1
V gene: TRBV6-5
clone size: -
CDR3 DNA: TGTGCCAGCAGTTCATGGACAGGGCTACAAGAGACCCAGTACTTC
CDR3 protein: CASSSWTGLQETQYF

J gene: TRBJ2-2
D gene: -
V gene: TRBV19
clone size: -
CDR3 DNA: TGTGCCAGTAGTATTTACAGGGCGAACACCGGGGAGCTGTTTTTT
CDR3 protein: CASSIYRANTGELFF

J gene: TRBJ2-7
D gene: -
V gene: TRBV6-2/TRBV6-3
clone size: many
CDR3 DNA: TGTGCCAGCAGTTACTCATGGCCGCCTTACGAGCAGTACTTC
CDR3 protein: CASSYSWPPYEQYF

J gene: TRBJ2-2
D gene: -
V gene: TRBV2
clone size: few
CDR3 DNA: TGTGCCAGCAGAAGACTATCCGGTGTTGGGGAGCTGTTTTTT
CDR3 protein: CASRRLSGVGELFF

J gene: TRBJ1-1
D gene: -
V gene: TRBV6-2/TRBV6-3
clone size: many
CDR3 DNA: TGTGCCAGCAGTTACTCGAAGCGTTTGGGCACTGAAGCTTTCTTT
CDR3 protein: CASSYSKRLGTEAFF

J gene: TRBJ1-5
D gene: TRBD1
V gene: TRBV20-1
clone size: few
CDR3 DNA: TGCAGTGCTAGAGACCCCCGAGGGGGCGCGGGCAATCAGCCCCAGCATTTT
CDR3 protein: CSARDPRGGAGNQPQHF

J gene: TRBJ2-5
D gene: -
V gene: TRBV7-9
clone size: many
CDR3 DNA: TGTGCCAGCAGCTCCCGAGGGACCCAGTACTTC
CDR3 protein: CASSSRGTQYF

J gene: TRBJ2-7
D gene: -
V gene: TRBV11-2
clone size: many
CDR3 DNA: TGTGCCAGCAGCTTCGGACAGCGCTACGAGCAGTACTTC
CDR3 protein: CASSFGQRYEQYF

J gene: TRBJ1-6
D gene: -
V gene: TRBV4-3
clone size: -
CDR3 DNA: TGCGCCAGCAGCCAACAGGGACACGCGGATAATTCACCCCTCCACTTT
CDR3 protein: CASSQQGHADNSPLHF

J gene: TRBJ2-5
D gene: -
V gene: TRBV12-3/TRBV12-4
clone size: many
CDR3 DNA: TGTGCCAGCAGTTTCGGGGGTGGAGAGACCCAGTACTTC
CDR3 protein: CASSFGGGETQYF

J gene: TRBJ2-7
D gene: TRBD2
V gene: TRBV28
clone size: many
CDR3 DNA: TGTGCCAGCAGTTTAGCGGGAGGGCCTCATCTCGAGCAGTACTTC
CDR3 protein: CASSLAGGPHLEQYF

J gene: TRBJ2-5
D gene: -
V gene: TRBV21-1
clone size: -
CDR3 DNA: TGTGCCAGCACCATCCCGCCCGGGACTAGCGGGGGGGTTCAAGAGACCCAGTACTTC
CDR3 protein: CASTIPPGTSGGVQETQYF

J gene: TRBJ1-2
D gene: -
V gene: TRBV20-1
clone size: -
CDR3 DNA: TGCAGTGCCTCGGCGGGACGGACTTATGGCTACACCTTC
CDR3 protein: CSASAGRTYGYTF

J gene: TRBJ2-5
D gene: -
V gene: TRBV7-8
clone size: -
CDR3 DNA: TGTGCCAGCAGCTTATCAAGCCAGACCCAGTACTTC
CDR3 protein: CASSLSSQTQYF

J gene: TRBJ2-5
D gene: TRBD1
V gene: TRBV11-3
clone size: -
CDR3 DNA: TGTGCCAGCAGCTTCACAGGGGGCAGGGAGACCCAGTACTTC
CDR3 protein: CASSFTGGRETQYF